What follows are 4 T cell receptor beta chains derived from one specimen sequenced in a study of blood T cell repertoires in COVID-19. Sequencing used immunoSEQ multiplex PCR; TCRdb keeps in-frame clones, though not all of them. The table records about 500,000 clones, approximately 91% of them present only once. The sequencing sample was made of peripheral blood. These TCRs come from a woman aged 45-59 years with COVID-19, enrolled during active disease.

As regards this clone: The same CDR3 is also encoded by other DNA sequences in this sample. The chain uses TRBV5-1 and TRBJ1-3; unclear D gene. Trimming left V 4 bases short and J 0 bases short, with 5 bases between. The CDR3 runs 13 residues. Germline assignment: CDR1 SGHRS and CDR2 YFSETQ. DNA for the CDR3: TGCGCCAGCAGCCCGTCCTCTGGAAACACCATATATTTT. This sequence encodes CASSPSSGNTIYF.

The chain carries TRBV6-6 and TRBJ2-1; possibly TRBD2 for D (6 bases). The CDR3 is 16 residues long. CDR1 MNHNY and CDR2 SVGAGI come from the germline V gene (reference sequence). Trimming stripped 3 bases from V and 9 bases from J, with 21 bases between. CDR3 nucleotides: TGTGCCAGCAGTTATTGCACCGGGACTCCGGGCTGTGAGCAGTTCTTC. Protein sequence: CASSYCTGTPGCEQFF.

The J gene is TRBJ2-7, the V gene TRBV27; a possible D gene is TRBD2 (6 bases). V lost 2 bases, J lost 0 bases, and 8 bases lay in between. Germline CDR1 is MNHEY and CDR2 is SMNVEV (reference sequence). The CDR3 totals 14 residues. Here the CDR3 reads CASSLGGVSYEQYF. As DNA, the CDR3 is TGTGCCAGCAGTTTAGGAGGGGTCTCCTACGAGCAGTACTTC.

The V call is TRBV7-9, the J call TRBJ1-6, with unresolved D. V was cut by 5 bases and J by 0 bases, with 5 bases left in between. Germline V gene lookup returns CDR1 SEHNR and CDR2 FQNEAQ (reference sequence). The CDR3 totals 14 residues. CDR3 region: CASSESSYNSPLHF. The CDR3, as DNA: TGTGCCAGCAGCGAGAGCTCCTATAATTCACCCCTCCACTTT.